This T cell receptor beta chain was sequenced during a study of blood T cell repertoires in COVID-19. Sequencing was performed with immunoSEQ multiplex PCR; in TCRdb, only in-frame clones are kept and a portion is missing. The sample consists of just over 90,000 clones, roughly 90% of them appearing once. Sequencing used peripheral blood. The TCR sequence derives from a woman of 80 years or more with acute or convalescent COVID-19.

CDR3 sequence: CASSKASDRGLHQPQHF. DNA for the CDR3: TGTGCCAGCAGCAAAGCGTCGGACAGGGGCCTCCATCAGCCCCAGCATTTT. The V and J genes are TRBV21-1 and TRBJ1-5; TRBD1 is taken as the D call from the table, unchecked against the DNA. TRBV21-1 is a pseudogene segment. The length of the CDR3 is 17 residues.